This section outlines one TCR beta chain sequence together with its context. Sequenced by immunoSEQ multiplex PCR; TCRdb stores in-frame clones only, minus some. Of 80,000 to 100,000 clones listed, approximately 91% were seen once; the top ten hold about 0.82%. This sample is part of a study of OX40 agonist ivuxolimab in advanced cancers. Study-level information: Partial responses occurred in Three dose-escalation patients, one with hepatocellular carcinoma and two with cutaneous melanoma.

If patients had autoimmune disease history or systemic immunosuppression, they were excluded. Germline values: CDR1 LNHDA, CDR2 SQIVND (reference sequence). The CDR3 totals 14 residues. V shed 3 bases and J shed 1 base, with 9 bases lying between them. This clonotype was sampled from an adult with an advanced solid tumor such as melanoma, head and neck, liver or kidney cancer. The input for sequencing was CD4+ or CD8+ T cells sorted from blood, taken in a trial of the OX40 agonist ivuxolimab. The rearrangement links TRBV19 to TRBJ1-1; no firm D call. DNA of the CDR3: TGTGCCAGTAGTATCGTTGTACAGAACACTGAAGCTTTCTTT. As protein: CASSIVVQNTEAFF.